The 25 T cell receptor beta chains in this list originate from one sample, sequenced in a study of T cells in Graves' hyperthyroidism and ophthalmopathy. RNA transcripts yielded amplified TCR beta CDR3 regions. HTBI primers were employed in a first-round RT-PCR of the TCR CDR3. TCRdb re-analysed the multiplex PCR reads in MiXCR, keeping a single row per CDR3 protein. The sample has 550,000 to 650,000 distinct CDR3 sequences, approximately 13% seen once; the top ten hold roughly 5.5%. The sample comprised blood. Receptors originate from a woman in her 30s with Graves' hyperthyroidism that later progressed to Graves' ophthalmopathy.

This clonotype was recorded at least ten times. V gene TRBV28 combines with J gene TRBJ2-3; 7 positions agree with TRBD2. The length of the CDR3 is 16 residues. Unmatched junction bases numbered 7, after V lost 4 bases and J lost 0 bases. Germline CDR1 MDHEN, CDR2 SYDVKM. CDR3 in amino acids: CASSSRRGTSTDTQYF. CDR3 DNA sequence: TGTGCCAGCAGTTCAAGGCGGGGGACTAGCACAGATACGCAGTATTTT.

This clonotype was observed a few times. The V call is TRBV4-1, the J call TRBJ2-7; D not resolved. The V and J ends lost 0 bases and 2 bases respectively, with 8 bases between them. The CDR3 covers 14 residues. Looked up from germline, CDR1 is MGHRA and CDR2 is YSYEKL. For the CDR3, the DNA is TGCGCCAGCAGCCAAGAGACGGACCCCTACGAGCAGTACTTC. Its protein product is CASSQETDPYEQYF.

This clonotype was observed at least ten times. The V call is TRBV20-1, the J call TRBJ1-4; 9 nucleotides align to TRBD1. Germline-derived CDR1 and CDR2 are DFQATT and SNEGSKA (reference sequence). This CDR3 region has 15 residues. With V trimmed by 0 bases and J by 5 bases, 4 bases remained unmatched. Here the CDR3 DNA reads TGCAGTGCTAGAGATGGGGGGACAGGGAATGAAAAACTGTTTTTT. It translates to CSARDGGTGNEKLFF.

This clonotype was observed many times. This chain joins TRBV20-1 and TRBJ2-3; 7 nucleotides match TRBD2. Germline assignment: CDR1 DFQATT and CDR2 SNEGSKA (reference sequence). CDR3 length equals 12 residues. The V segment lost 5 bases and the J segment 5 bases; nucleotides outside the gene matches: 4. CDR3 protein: CSAPIAGDTQYF. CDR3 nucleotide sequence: TGCAGTGCTCCAATAGCGGGAGATACGCAGTATTTT.

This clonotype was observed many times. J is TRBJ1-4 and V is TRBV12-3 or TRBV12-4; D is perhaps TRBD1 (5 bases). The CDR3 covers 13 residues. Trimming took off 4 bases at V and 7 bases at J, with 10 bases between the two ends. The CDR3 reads CASSSEGFEKLFF. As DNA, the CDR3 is TGTGCCAGCAGTTCCGAGGGGTTTGAAAAACTGTTTTTT.

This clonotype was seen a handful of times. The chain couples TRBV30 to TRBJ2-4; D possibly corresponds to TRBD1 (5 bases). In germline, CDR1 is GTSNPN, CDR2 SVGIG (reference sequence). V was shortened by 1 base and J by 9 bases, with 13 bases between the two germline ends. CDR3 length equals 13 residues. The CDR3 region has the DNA TGTGCCTGGAGTGATGGGGCGCGGAGCATTCAGTACTTC. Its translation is CAWSDGARSIQYF.

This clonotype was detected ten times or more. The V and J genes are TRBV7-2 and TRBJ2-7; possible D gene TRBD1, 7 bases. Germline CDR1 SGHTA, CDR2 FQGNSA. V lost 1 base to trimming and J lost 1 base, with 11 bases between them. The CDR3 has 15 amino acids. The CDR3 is CASSLEAGQSYEQYF. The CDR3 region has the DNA TGTGCCAGCAGCTTAGAGGCGGGACAGTCCTACGAGCAGTACTTC.

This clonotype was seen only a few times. CDR3 bases: TGTGCCAGCAGCTCCACCCTCAAAGATACGCAGTATTTT. It specifies CASSSTLKDTQYF. V usage is TRBV11-2 and J usage is TRBJ2-3; D unresolved. Germline V lookup: CDR1 SGHAT, CDR2 FQNNGV. The CDR3 is 13 residues long. V was pared by 4 bases and J by 5 bases, with 10 bases between. Variable domain in full (rest from reference TRBV11-2 and TRBJ2-3): EAGVAQSPRYKIIEKRQSVAFWCNPISGHATLYWYQQILGQGPKLLIQFQNNGVVDDSQLPKDRFSAERLKGVDSTLKIQPAKLEDSAVYLCASSSTLKDTQYFGPGTRLTVL.

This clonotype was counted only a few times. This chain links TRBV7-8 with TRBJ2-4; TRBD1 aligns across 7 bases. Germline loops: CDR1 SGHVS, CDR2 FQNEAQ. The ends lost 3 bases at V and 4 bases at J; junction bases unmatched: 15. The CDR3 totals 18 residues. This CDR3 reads CASSFFLLAGGEKNIQYF. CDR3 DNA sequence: TGTGCCAGCAGCTTTTTTTTACTGGCAGGGGGTGAAAAAAACATTCAGTACTTC. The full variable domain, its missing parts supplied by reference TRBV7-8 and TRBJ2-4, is GAGVSQSPRYKVAKRGQDVALRCDPISGHVSLFWYQQALGQGPEFLTYFQNEAQLDKSGLPSDRFFAERPEGSVSTLKIQRTQQEDSAVYLCASSFFLLAGGEKNIQYFGAGTRLSVL.

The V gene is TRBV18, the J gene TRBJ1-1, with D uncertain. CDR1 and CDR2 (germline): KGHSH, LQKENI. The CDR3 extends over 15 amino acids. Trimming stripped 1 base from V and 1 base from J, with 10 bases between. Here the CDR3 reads CASSPLKAGNTEAFF. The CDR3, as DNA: TGTGCCAGCTCACCACTTAAAGCCGGGAACACTGAAGCTTTCTTT.

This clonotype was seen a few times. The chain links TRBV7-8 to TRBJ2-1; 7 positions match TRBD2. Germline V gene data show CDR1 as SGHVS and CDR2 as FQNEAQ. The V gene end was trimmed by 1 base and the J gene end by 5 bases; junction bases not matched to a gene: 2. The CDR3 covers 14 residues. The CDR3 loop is CASSLGAGDNEQFF. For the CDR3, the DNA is TGTGCCAGCAGCTTAGGGGCGGGGGACAATGAGCAGTTCTTC.

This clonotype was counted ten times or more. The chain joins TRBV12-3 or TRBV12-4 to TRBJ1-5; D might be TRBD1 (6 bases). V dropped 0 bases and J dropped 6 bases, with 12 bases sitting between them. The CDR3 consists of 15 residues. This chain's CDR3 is CASSLALGAPQPQHF. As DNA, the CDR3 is TGTGCCAGCAGTTTAGCGCTGGGGGCCCCTCAGCCCCAGCATTTT.

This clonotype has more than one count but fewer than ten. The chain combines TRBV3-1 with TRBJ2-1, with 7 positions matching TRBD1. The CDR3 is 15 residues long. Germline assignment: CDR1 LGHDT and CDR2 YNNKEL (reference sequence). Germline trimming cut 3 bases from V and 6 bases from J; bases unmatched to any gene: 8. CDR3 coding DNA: TGTGCCAGCAGCCACGGAACCGGGACAGTCAATGAGCAGTTCTTC. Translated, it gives CASSHGTGTVNEQFF.

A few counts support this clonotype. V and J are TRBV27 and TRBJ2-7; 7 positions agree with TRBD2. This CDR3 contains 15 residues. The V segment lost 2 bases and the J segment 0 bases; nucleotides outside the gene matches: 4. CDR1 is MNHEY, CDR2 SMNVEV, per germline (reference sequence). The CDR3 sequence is CASSLASGYSYEQYF. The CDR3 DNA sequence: TGTGCCAGCAGTTTAGCTAGCGGATACTCCTACGAGCAGTACTTC.

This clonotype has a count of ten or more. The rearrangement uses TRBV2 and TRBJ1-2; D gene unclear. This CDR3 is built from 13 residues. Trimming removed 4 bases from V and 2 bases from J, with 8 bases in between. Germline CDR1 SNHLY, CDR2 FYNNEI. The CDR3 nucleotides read TGTGCCAGCAGTGGTTCGGGGAACTATGGCTACACCTTC. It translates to CASSGSGNYGYTF.

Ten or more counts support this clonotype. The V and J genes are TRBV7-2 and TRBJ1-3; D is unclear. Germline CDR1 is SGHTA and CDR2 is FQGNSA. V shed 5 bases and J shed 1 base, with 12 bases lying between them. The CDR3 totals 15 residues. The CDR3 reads CASSLLLTSGNTIYF. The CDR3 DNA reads TGTGCCAGCAGCCTACTCCTTACTTCTGGAAACACCATATATTTT.

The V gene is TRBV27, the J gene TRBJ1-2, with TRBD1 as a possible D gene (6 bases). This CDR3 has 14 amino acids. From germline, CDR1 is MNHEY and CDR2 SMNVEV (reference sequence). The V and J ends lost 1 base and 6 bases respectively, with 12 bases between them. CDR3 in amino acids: CASSLFGGADGYTF. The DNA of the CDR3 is TGTGCCAGCAGTTTATTTGGGGGGGCGGATGGCTACACCTTC.

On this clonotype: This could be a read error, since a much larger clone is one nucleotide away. The CDR3 reads CASRAAGGAGTQYF. The CDR3 nucleotides are TGTGCCAGCAGGGCAGCGGGAGGGGCAGGTACGCAGTATTTT. This rearrangement joins TRBV5-1 to TRBJ2-3, with 10 bases fitting TRBD2. This CDR3 comprises 14 residues. Germline V gene data show CDR1 as SGHRS and CDR2 as YFSETQ.

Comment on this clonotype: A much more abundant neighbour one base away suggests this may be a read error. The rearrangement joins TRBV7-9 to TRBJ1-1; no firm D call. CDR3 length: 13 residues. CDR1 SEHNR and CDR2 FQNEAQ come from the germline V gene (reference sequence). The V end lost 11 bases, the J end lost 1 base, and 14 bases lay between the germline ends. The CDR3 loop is CAGIPLGNTEAFF. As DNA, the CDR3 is TGTGCCGGCATCCCGCTCGGGAACACTGAAGCTTTCTTT.

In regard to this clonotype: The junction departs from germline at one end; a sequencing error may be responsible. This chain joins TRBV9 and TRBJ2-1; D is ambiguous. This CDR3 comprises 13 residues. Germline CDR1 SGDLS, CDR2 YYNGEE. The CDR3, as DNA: TGTGTCAGCAGCCGCAGCTCCTACAATGAGCAGTTCTTC. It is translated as CVSSRSSYNEQFF. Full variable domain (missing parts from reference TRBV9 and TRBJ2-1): DSGVTQTPKHLITATGQRVTLRCSPRSGDLSVYWYQQSLDQGLQFLIQYYNGEERAKGNILERFSAQQFPDLHSELNLSSLELGDSALYFCVSSRSSYNEQFFGPGTRLTVL.

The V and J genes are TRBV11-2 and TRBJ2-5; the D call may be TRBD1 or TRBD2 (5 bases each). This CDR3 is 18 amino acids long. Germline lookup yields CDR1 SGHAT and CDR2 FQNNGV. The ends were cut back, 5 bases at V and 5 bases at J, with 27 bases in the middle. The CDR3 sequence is CASSPHPGPQPEGETQYF. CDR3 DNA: TGTGCCAGCAGCCCACATCCGGGGCCTCAACCCGAGGGGGAGACCCAGTACTTC.

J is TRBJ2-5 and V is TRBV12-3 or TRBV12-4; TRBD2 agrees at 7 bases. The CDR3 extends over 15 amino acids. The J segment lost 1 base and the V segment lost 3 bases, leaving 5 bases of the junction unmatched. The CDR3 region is CASSFRRGTQETQYF. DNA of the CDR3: TGTGCCAGCAGTTTCCGGCGGGGGACCCAAGAGACCCAGTACTTC.

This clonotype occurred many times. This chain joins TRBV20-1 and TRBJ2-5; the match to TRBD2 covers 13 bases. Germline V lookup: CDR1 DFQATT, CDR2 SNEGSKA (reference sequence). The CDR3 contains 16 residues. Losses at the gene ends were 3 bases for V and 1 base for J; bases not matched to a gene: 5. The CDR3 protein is CSARGLAGWTQETQYF. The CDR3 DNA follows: TGCAGTGCTAGGGGACTAGCGGGATGGACCCAAGAGACCCAGTACTTC.

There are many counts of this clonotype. The CDR3: CATLDPRDSSYEQYF. The CDR3 nucleotides read TGTGCCACCCTCGACCCACGGGACAGCTCCTACGAGCAGTACTTC. This chain joins TRBV28 and TRBJ2-7; 7 bases match TRBD1. The CDR3 is made up of 15 amino acids. Germline V gene lookup returns CDR1 MDHEN and CDR2 SYDVKM. Trimming at V came to 10 bases and at J to 0 bases, leaving 12 bases not matched to a gene.

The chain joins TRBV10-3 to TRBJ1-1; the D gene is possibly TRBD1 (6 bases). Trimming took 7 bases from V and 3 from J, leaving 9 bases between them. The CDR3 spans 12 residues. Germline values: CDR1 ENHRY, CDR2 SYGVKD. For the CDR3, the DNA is TGTGCCATCACTCAGGGGCACACTGAAGCTTTCTTT. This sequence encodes CAITQGHTEAFF.